Sequencing of this T cell receptor beta chain was carried out in a study of blood T cell repertoires in COVID-19. Study overall: Whether acute or convalescent, the COVID-19 samples came from the United States, Italy and Spain. Sources were T cells, B-cell-depleted T cells, or PBMCs; the material itself was cDNA or gDNA.

The CDR3 consists of 17 residues. V lost 3 bases to trimming and J lost 6 bases; unmatched junction nucleotides: 13. Germline V gives CDR1 SGHAT, CDR2 FQNNGV. Study processing details: Cell counts per sample came from amplifying reference gene primers. Some clones are missing from TCRdb's copy, which holds only in-frame ones; the method was immunoSEQ multiplex PCR. The D gene and trimming were derived from the DNA, and the V and J assignments and clone size from that table. The data show around 92,000 clones, with roughly nine tenths seen just once and 5% to 5.5% held by the top ten. This TCR was sampled from a woman of 80 years or more with active COVID-19. This rearrangement joins TRBV11-2 to TRBJ2-3, with 9 bases lining up with TRBD1. Specimen: peripheral blood. CDR3 amino acids: CASSLGWETGGSDTQYF. Written as DNA, the CDR3 is TGTGCCAGCAGCTTGGGTTGGGAGACAGGGGGTTCGGATACGCAGTATTTT. Supplemented by reference TRBV11-2 and TRBJ2-3, the full variable domain reads EAGVAQSPRYKIIEKRQSVAFWCNPISGHATLYWYQQILGQGPKLLIQFQNNGVVDDSQLPKDRFSAERLKGVDSTLKIQPAKLEDSAVYLCASSLGWETGGSDTQYFGPGTRLTVL.